The next 16 T cell receptor beta chains were all read from a single sample in a study of a mutant IDH1 vaccine in newly diagnosed glioma. The table came from immunoSEQ multiplex PCR; TCRdb's copy has only in-frame clones and leaves some out. The sample lists around 60,000 clones; roughly 79% were seen once. Specified time point: week 35, safety follow-up. Every vaccine dose comprised 300 ug of mutant IDH1 20-mer peptide plus topical imiquimod. The antigens these receptors bind are not known. The sequences come from PBMCs, collected from a glioma patient whose treatment included an IDH1 peptide vaccine. The receptor set was obtained from a man in his forties or fifties with glioma.

The chain carries TRBV7-8 and TRBJ2-5; D remains unclear. The J call is uncertain, as TRBJ2-7 better fits the DNA end. The length of the CDR3 is 14 residues. The germline CDR1 and CDR2 sequences are SGHVS and FQNEAQ. The CDR3 DNA sequence: TGTGCCAGCAGCTCCCAACTAATTTCCTACGAGCAGTACTTC. The encoded protein is CASSSQLISYEQYF.

In DNA form, the CDR3 reads TGTGCCAGCAGCCCCATGGGGGCACAAGAGACCCAGTACTTC. It encodes CASSPMGAQETQYF. This sequence joins TRBV9 and TRBJ2-5; tentatively, D is TRBD1 (6 bases). CDR3 length: 14 residues. V was clipped by 4 bases and J by 2 bases, with 12 bases between them. The germline V gene encodes CDR1 SGDLS and CDR2 YYNGEE.

This clone was recorded a few times. The chain has TRBV9 and TRBJ1-4; D ambiguous. CDR3 length: 14 amino acids. The V end lost 4 bases, the J end lost 8 bases, and 15 bases lay between the germline ends. The germline CDR1 and CDR2 sequences are SGDLS and YYNGEE. In nucleotides, the CDR3 is TGTGCCAGCAGCCTCGGGCCGGATTCGGAAAAACTGTTTTTT. It encodes CASSLGPDSEKLFF.

This clone showed up just a few times. This sequence joins TRBV14 and TRBJ2-1; 9 bases are a match to TRBD2. With 7 bases clipped from V and 10 bases from J, the junction kept 14 bases outside the gene matches. Looked up from germline, CDR1 is SGHDN and CDR2 is FVKESK. The CDR3 spans 15 residues. The CDR3 DNA reads as TGTGCCAGCACCTCAAGTCGGTGGAGCGGGGGGGAGCAGTTCTTC. Its protein product is CASTSSRWSGGEQFF.

This clone was detected only a few times. V is TRBV2 and J is TRBJ2-5; 10 bases map to TRBD2. Germline V CDR1 and CDR2: SNHLY, FYNNEI. Trimming at V came to 10 bases and at J to 5 bases, leaving 7 bases not matched to a gene. The CDR3 spans 13 residues. CDR3 sequence: CAIIAGGGETQYF. The CDR3, as DNA: TGTGCCATCATAGCGGGAGGCGGGGAGACCCAGTACTTC.

The chain joins TRBV15 to TRBJ1-2, with 9 bases that match TRBD1. With V trimmed by 3 bases and J by 6 bases, 2 bases remained unmatched. CDR3 length: 13 residues. The germline V gene has CDR1 LNHNV and CDR2 YYDKDF (reference sequence). CDR3 in amino acids: CATSRRDRDGYTF. CDR3 in DNA: TGTGCCACCAGCAGGAGGGACAGGGATGGCTACACCTTC.

The V call is TRBV28, the J call TRBJ2-7, with D maybe TRBD1 (6 bases). Trimming left V 7 bases short and J 3 bases short, with 13 bases between. This CDR3 contains 13 residues. CDR1 is MDHEN, CDR2 SYDVKM, per germline. Here the CDR3 DNA reads TGTGCCAGCACAAGGGGGATCGGCTACGAGCAGTACTTC. It encodes CASTRGIGYEQYF.

The chain recombines TRBV7-2 with TRBJ1-4; D not certain. This CDR3 contains 12 residues. V lost 5 bases, J lost 5 bases, and 6 bases lay in between. Germline-derived CDR1 and CDR2 are SGHTA and FQGNSA. The CDR3 DNA is TGTGCCAGCAGCGTAGGGAATGAAAAACTGTTTTTT. It is translated as CASSVGNEKLFF.

The chain is built from TRBV5-1 and TRBJ2-3; TRBD2 matches 7 bases. Trimming removed 4 bases from V and 4 bases from J; junction bases left unmatched: 12. Germline V gives CDR1 SGHRS, CDR2 YFSETQ. The CDR3 sequence is 16 residues long. Here the CDR3 DNA reads TGCGCCAGCAGCATGGGACTACCCCTCGGGGCAGATACGCAGTATTTT. Amino acid sequence: CASSMGLPLGADTQYF.

The V gene is TRBV7-8, the J gene TRBJ1-2; 7 bases match TRBD1. Trimming took 0 bases from V and 1 from J; bases not matched to a gene: 5. The CDR3 spans 16 residues. Germline CDR1 and CDR2: SGHVS and FQNEAQ. The CDR3 nucleotides read TGTGCCAGCAGCTTAGCGGGAGGGACAGTTAACTATGGCTACACCTTC. This translates into CASSLAGGTVNYGYTF.

This clone was seen once. This chain joins TRBV6-6 and TRBJ2-5; D may be TRBD1 (6 bases). V dropped 4 bases and J dropped 5 bases, with 11 bases sitting between them. The CDR3 sequence is 13 residues long. Germline CDR1 is MNHNY and CDR2 is SVGAGI (reference sequence). The CDR3 region is CASSSGGRETQYF. The CDR3 nucleotides read TGTGCCAGCAGTTCTGGGGGCCGGGAGACCCAGTACTTC.

This chain connects TRBV19 to TRBJ1-5; D is possibly TRBD1 (5 bases). In germline, CDR1 is LNHDA, CDR2 SQIVND (reference sequence). The CDR3 has 14 residues. V was pared by 1 base and J by 7 bases, with 11 bases between. CDR3 amino acids: CASSIGGTLQPQHF. CDR3 coding DNA: TGTGCCAGTAGTATAGGGGGGACGCTCCAGCCCCAGCATTTT.

J is TRBJ2-5 and V is TRBV18; TRBD2 matches at 12 bases. V shed 1 base and J 5 bases; nucleotides not matched to a gene: 11. The CDR3 spans 18 residues. CDR1 is KGHSH, CDR2 LQKENI, per germline. The CDR3 nucleotides are TGTGCCAGCTCACCACGGCCTAGCGGGGGGGCTTTCGGCGAGACCCAGTACTTC. Translated, it gives CASSPRPSGGAFGETQYF.

The CDR3 protein is CASSYRGRKGEQYF. The CDR3 nucleotides read TGTGCCAGCAGTTACAGGGGGAGGAAGGGCGAGCAGTACTTC. This sequence joins TRBV28 and TRBJ2-7, with 8 nucleotides matching TRBD1. The V gene's germline CDR1 is MDHEN and CDR2 SYDVKM. The V segment lost 4 bases and the J segment 6 bases; nucleotides outside the gene matches: 8. This CDR3 is 14 amino acids long.

The chain combines TRBV5-4 with TRBJ2-7; D unresolved. Deletions cut 0 bases from V and 3 bases from J, with 13 bases between. The CDR3 loop spans 15 amino acids. Germline CDR1 and CDR2: SGHNT and YYREEE (reference sequence). The CDR3 is CASSLAGGPGYEQYF. The CDR3 DNA reads TGTGCCAGCAGCTTGGCCGGTGGTCCGGGCTACGAGCAGTACTTC.

The rearrangement joins TRBV7-9 to TRBJ2-3, with 16 nucleotides matching TRBD2. Per germline, CDR1 SEHNR and CDR2 FQNEAQ (reference sequence). CDR3 length equals 18 residues. Unmatched junction bases numbered 5, after V lost 5 bases and J lost 0 bases. In DNA, the CDR3 is TGTGCCAGCAGCCCCGGGACTAGCGGGAGGGCTAGCACAGATACGCAGTATTTT. Encoded protein: CASSPGTSGRASTDTQYF.